This is a list of T cell receptor beta chains from one sample in a study of early stage breast cancer tumors. Method: immunoSEQ multiplex PCR; TCRdb's copy keeps in-frame clones and lacks some. The table lists roughly 34,000 clones, over 65% of them singletons. Sequenced: blood. These receptors all stem from a person aged 55 to 75 with breast cancer. Both conserved end residues are part of each CDR3. D genes are given only for firm matches. Some rows mark clone size as missing; the rest say once, few, many or name a class of expanded clone.

j_gene: TRBJ1-1; d_gene: -; v_gene: TRBV6-1; abundance: few; CDR3aa: CASSEDSLNTEAFF; CDR3nt: TGTGCCAGCAGTGAAGACAGCCTGAACACTGAAGCTTTCTTT
j_gene: TRBJ1-1; d_gene: -; v_gene: TRBV4-1; abundance: -; CDR3aa: CASSDRLGTTEAFF; CDR3nt: TGCGCCAGCAGCGACAGGTTAGGTACGACTGAAGCTTTCTTT
j_gene: TRBJ2-7; d_gene: -; v_gene: TRBV2; abundance: large; CDR3aa: CASSDYEQYF; CDR3nt: TGTGCCAGCAGTGACTACGAGCAGTACTTC
j_gene: TRBJ2-7; d_gene: TRBD2; v_gene: TRBV4-2; abundance: -; CDR3aa: CASSLDPGTSDEQYF; CDR3nt: TGTGCCAGCAGCTTGGATCCTGGGACTAGCGACGAGCAGTACTTC
j_gene: TRBJ1-1; d_gene: -; v_gene: TRBV5-3; abundance: -; CDR3aa: CARSLGWDTEAFF; CDR3nt: TGTGCCAGAAGCCTGGGGTGGGACACTGAAGCTTTCTTT
j_gene: TRBJ1-5; d_gene: -; v_gene: TRBV10-2; abundance: few; CDR3aa: CASSVLGAYSNQPQHF; CDR3nt: TGCGCCAGCAGTGTTTTGGGGGCCTATAGCAATCAGCCCCAGCATTTT
j_gene: TRBJ1-1; d_gene: -; v_gene: TRBV11-1; abundance: -; CDR3aa: CASSLRPNTEAFF; CDR3nt: TGTGCCAGCAGCTTAAGGCCGAACACTGAAGCTTTCTTT
j_gene: TRBJ2-4; d_gene: -; v_gene: TRBV28; abundance: -; CDR3aa: CASRPRGYANIQYF; CDR3nt: TGTGCCAGCCGCCCCAGGGGATATGCAAACATTCAGTACTTC
j_gene: TRBJ2-7; d_gene: -; v_gene: TRBV19; abundance: -; CDR3aa: CASSPEERRYEQYF; CDR3nt: TGTGCCAGTAGCCCCGAGGAGCGTCGGTACGAGCAGTACTTC
j_gene: TRBJ1-2; d_gene: TRBD1; v_gene: TRBV19; abundance: -; CDR3aa: CASSVQGAFYGYTF; CDR3nt: TGTGCCAGTAGCGTGCAGGGGGCCTTCTATGGCTACACCTTC
j_gene: TRBJ1-1; d_gene: -; v_gene: TRBV19; abundance: -; CDR3aa: CASRKNTEAFF; CDR3nt: TGTGCCAGTAGAAAAAACACTGAAGCTTTCTTT
j_gene: TRBJ2-7; d_gene: -; v_gene: TRBV28; abundance: -; CDR3aa: CASSSPPRTYEQYF; CDR3nt: TGTGCCAGCAGTTCCCCCCCAAGGACCTACGAGCAGTACTTC
j_gene: TRBJ2-3; d_gene: -; v_gene: TRBV5-1; abundance: -; CDR3aa: CASMGRGGSTDTQYF; CDR3nt: TGCGCCAGCATGGGCAGGGGCGGGAGCACAGATACGCAGTATTTT
j_gene: TRBJ2-7; d_gene: -; v_gene: TRBV5-1; abundance: -; CDR3aa: CASSFGTIGYEQYF; CDR3nt: TGCGCCAGCAGTTTCGGGACGATTGGATACGAGCAGTACTTC
j_gene: TRBJ2-7; d_gene: TRBD1; v_gene: TRBV11-2; abundance: -; CDR3aa: CASSLEGGYYEQYF; CDR3nt: TGTGCCAGCAGCTTGGAAGGGGGCTACTACGAGCAGTACTTC
j_gene: TRBJ2-7; d_gene: -; v_gene: TRBV6-1; abundance: -; CDR3aa: CASSEGESYEQYF; CDR3nt: TGTGCCAGCAGTGAGGGGGAGAGCTACGAGCAGTACTTC
j_gene: TRBJ1-2; d_gene: -; v_gene: TRBV5-5; abundance: -; CDR3aa: CASSLRWTDYGYTF; CDR3nt: TGTGCCAGCAGCTTGCGGTGGACAGACTATGGCTACACCTTC
j_gene: TRBJ2-7; d_gene: -; v_gene: TRBV30; abundance: -; CDR3aa: CAWSVSGHHYNEQYF; CDR3nt: TGTGCCTGGAGTGTATCGGGACACCACTACAACGAGCAGTACTTC
j_gene: TRBJ1-1; d_gene: -; v_gene: TRBV5-1; abundance: -; CDR3aa: CASSLGQGRDTEAFF; CDR3nt: TGCGCCAGCAGCTTGGGCCAGGGCAGGGACACTGAAGCTTTCTTT
j_gene: TRBJ2-1; d_gene: -; v_gene: TRBV5-1; abundance: -; CDR3aa: CASSYDSRNEQFF; CDR3nt: TGCGCCAGCAGTTACGACAGTAGGAATGAGCAGTTCTTC
j_gene: TRBJ1-2; d_gene: TRBD1; v_gene: TRBV11-3; abundance: -; CDR3aa: CASSLVGQGLGYTF; CDR3nt: TGTGCCAGCAGCTTAGTGGGACAGGGCTTAGGCTACACCTTC
j_gene: TRBJ2-1; d_gene: -; v_gene: TRBV5-1; abundance: -; CDR3aa: CASSFSAAIGNEQFF; CDR3nt: TGCGCCAGCAGCTTCTCGGCCGCCATTGGCAATGAGCAGTTCTTC
j_gene: TRBJ1-6; d_gene: -; v_gene: TRBV19; abundance: -; CDR3aa: CASKTFQRTSGNSPLHF; CDR3nt: TGTGCCAGTAAAACATTCCAGCGGACCTCGGGGAATTCACCCCTCCACTTT
j_gene: TRBJ1-3; d_gene: -; v_gene: TRBV9; abundance: few; CDR3aa: CASSALNSGNTIYF; CDR3nt: TGTGCCAGCAGCGCTCTAAACTCTGGAAACACCATATATTTT
j_gene: TRBJ1-1; d_gene: -; v_gene: TRBV28; abundance: -; CDR3aa: CASSLFGLGGNTEAFF; CDR3nt: TGTGCCAGCAGTTTATTTGGTCTGGGGGGGAACACTGAAGCTTTCTTT
j_gene: TRBJ1-4; d_gene: TRBD1; v_gene: TRBV4-1; abundance: -; CDR3aa: CASKSFRDRDEKLFF; CDR3nt: TGCGCCAGCAAATCCTTCAGGGACAGGGATGAAAAACTGTTTTTT
j_gene: TRBJ1-5; d_gene: TRBD1; v_gene: TRBV28; abundance: -; CDR3aa: CASSYRRGQGQPQHF; CDR3nt: TGTGCCAGCAGTTACCGTAGGGGGCAAGGCCAGCCCCAGCATTTT
j_gene: TRBJ1-2; d_gene: -; v_gene: TRBV7-2; abundance: -; CDR3aa: CASSFAGGNYGYTF; CDR3nt: TGTGCCAGCAGCTTTGCCGGGGGTAACTATGGCTACACCTTC
j_gene: TRBJ1-1; d_gene: -; v_gene: TRBV28; abundance: -; CDR3aa: CASSLQGRGNTEAFF; CDR3nt: TGTGCCAGCAGTTTACAGGGGAGGGGGAACACTGAAGCTTTCTTT
j_gene: TRBJ1-5; d_gene: -; v_gene: TRBV19; abundance: -; CDR3aa: CASSILWSRSNQPQHF; CDR3nt: TGTGCCAGTAGTATACTCTGGTCGAGAAGCAATCAGCCCCAGCATTTT
j_gene: TRBJ2-7; d_gene: -; v_gene: TRBV6-6; abundance: -; CDR3aa: CASSSDRDPRGLQYF; CDR3nt: TGTGCCAGCAGTTCCGACCGGGATCCACGTGGGCTGCAGTACTTC
j_gene: TRBJ1-6; d_gene: -; v_gene: TRBV5-1; abundance: once; CDR3aa: CASREETGIFYNSPLHF; CDR3nt: TGCGCCAGCCGAGAGGAGACAGGAATCTTCTATAATTCACCCCTCCACTTT
j_gene: TRBJ1-3; d_gene: TRBD1; v_gene: TRBV19; abundance: few; CDR3aa: CASSVTGSGNTIYF; CDR3nt: TGTGCCAGTAGTGTGACAGGGAGCGGAAACACCATATATTTT
j_gene: TRBJ1-3; d_gene: -; v_gene: TRBV18; abundance: once; CDR3aa: CASSPPRAPGNTIYF; CDR3nt: TGTGCCAGCTCACCACCGAGGGCACCTGGAAACACCATATATTTT
j_gene: TRBJ2-3; d_gene: -; v_gene: TRBV7-6; abundance: -; CDR3aa: CASSHRLFTDTQYF; CDR3nt: TGTGCCAGCAGCCACCGACTCTTCACAGATACGCAGTATTTT
j_gene: TRBJ2-7; d_gene: -; v_gene: TRBV6-6; abundance: -; CDR3aa: CASGRQDRYEQYF; CDR3nt: TGTGCCAGCGGCCGACAGGATCGGTACGAGCAGTACTTC
j_gene: TRBJ1-1; d_gene: TRBD1; v_gene: TRBV5-5; abundance: once; CDR3aa: CASSLDFIGTVNTEAFF; CDR3nt: TGTGCCAGCAGCTTGGATTTTATTGGGACAGTGAACACTGAAGCTTTCTTT
j_gene: TRBJ2-2; d_gene: -; v_gene: TRBV7-8; abundance: few; CDR3aa: CASTPNRTNTGELFF; CDR3nt: TGTGCCAGCACGCCGAATAGAACGAACACCGGGGAGCTGTTTTTT
j_gene: TRBJ2-7; d_gene: TRBD1; v_gene: TRBV19; abundance: -; CDR3aa: CASRRDRGKPYEQYF; CDR3nt: TGTGCCAGTAGACGGGACAGGGGCAAACCCTACGAGCAGTACTTC
j_gene: TRBJ2-4; d_gene: -; v_gene: TRBV28; abundance: -; CDR3aa: CASNSGDANIQYF; CDR3nt: TGTGCCAGCAATTCAGGGGATGCAAACATTCAGTACTTC
j_gene: TRBJ1-1; d_gene: -; v_gene: TRBV5-1; abundance: few; CDR3aa: CASSAESRVGTEAFF; CDR3nt: TGCGCCAGCAGCGCGGAGTCCAGGGTGGGCACTGAAGCTTTCTTT
j_gene: TRBJ1-1; d_gene: TRBD1; v_gene: TRBV2; abundance: -; CDR3aa: CASSDPRRGAEAFF; CDR3nt: TGTGCCAGCAGTGATCCCCGCAGGGGGGCTGAAGCTTTCTTT
j_gene: TRBJ1-3; d_gene: TRBD1; v_gene: TRBV7-8; abundance: -; CDR3aa: CASSFNRGSKYF; CDR3nt: TGTGCCAGCAGCTTTAACAGGGGTTCGAAATATTTT
j_gene: TRBJ2-1; d_gene: TRBD1; v_gene: TRBV6-1; abundance: -; CDR3aa: CASSEINRGDDEQFF; CDR3nt: TGTGCCAGCAGTGAGATTAACAGGGGGGACGATGAGCAGTTCTTC
j_gene: TRBJ2-1; d_gene: -; v_gene: TRBV7-8; abundance: -; CDR3aa: CASSQRQKYNEQFF; CDR3nt: TGTGCCAGCAGCCAAAGACAGAAATACAATGAGCAGTTCTTC
j_gene: TRBJ1-4; d_gene: -; v_gene: TRBV30; abundance: -; CDR3aa: CAWSVLTARSEKLFF; CDR3nt: TGTGCCTGGAGTGTACTTACAGCCCGGAGTGAAAAACTGTTTTTT
j_gene: TRBJ1-1; d_gene: -; v_gene: TRBV18; abundance: -; CDR3aa: CASTYDQAQNTEAFF; CDR3nt: TGTGCCAGCACCTATGATCAGGCCCAGAACACTGAAGCTTTCTTT
j_gene: TRBJ2-1; d_gene: TRBD2; v_gene: TRBV11-2; abundance: -; CDR3aa: CASSPTSGGNNEQFF; CDR3nt: TGTGCCAGCAGCCCGACTAGCGGGGGAAACAATGAGCAGTTCTTC
j_gene: TRBJ2-5; d_gene: -; v_gene: TRBV7-9; abundance: -; CDR3aa: CASSPGPGQETQYF; CDR3nt: TGTGCCAGCAGCCCCGGCCCAGGGCAAGAGACCCAGTACTTC
j_gene: TRBJ1-1; d_gene: -; v_gene: TRBV7-9; abundance: -; CDR3aa: CASSLVGVTAEAFF; CDR3nt: TGTGCCAGCAGCTTAGTCGGGGTCACGGCTGAAGCTTTCTTT
j_gene: TRBJ1-1; d_gene: -; v_gene: TRBV7-8; abundance: -; CDR3aa: CASSLGQEAFF; CDR3nt: TGTGCCAGCAGCTTAGGACAAGAAGCTTTCTTT
j_gene: TRBJ2-7; d_gene: -; v_gene: TRBV5-1; abundance: -; CDR3aa: CASSLLASYEQYF; CDR3nt: TGCGCCAGCAGCTTACTAGCCAGCTACGAGCAGTACTTC
j_gene: TRBJ2-1; d_gene: -; v_gene: TRBV6-6; abundance: -; CDR3aa: CAGSRDSLYNEQFF; CDR3nt: TGTGCCGGCTCGCGGGACAGCCTATACAATGAGCAGTTCTTC